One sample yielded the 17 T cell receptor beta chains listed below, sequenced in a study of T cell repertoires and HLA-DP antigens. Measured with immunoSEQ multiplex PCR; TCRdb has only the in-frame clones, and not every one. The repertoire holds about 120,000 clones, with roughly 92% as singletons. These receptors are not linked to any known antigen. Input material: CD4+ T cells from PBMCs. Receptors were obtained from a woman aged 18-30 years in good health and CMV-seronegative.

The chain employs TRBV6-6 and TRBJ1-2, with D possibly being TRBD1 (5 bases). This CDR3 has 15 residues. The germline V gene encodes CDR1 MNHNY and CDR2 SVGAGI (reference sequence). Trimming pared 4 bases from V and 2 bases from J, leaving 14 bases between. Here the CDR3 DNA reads TGTGCCAGCAGTTCCAACGGGGCGGGAAACTATGGCTACACCTTC. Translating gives CASSSNGAGNYGYTF.

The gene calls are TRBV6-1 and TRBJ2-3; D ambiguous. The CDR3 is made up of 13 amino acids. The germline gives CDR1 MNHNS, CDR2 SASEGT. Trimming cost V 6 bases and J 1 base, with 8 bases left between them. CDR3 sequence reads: CASSQTRTDTQYF. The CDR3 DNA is TGTGCCAGCAGCCAAACCCGCACAGATACGCAGTATTTT.

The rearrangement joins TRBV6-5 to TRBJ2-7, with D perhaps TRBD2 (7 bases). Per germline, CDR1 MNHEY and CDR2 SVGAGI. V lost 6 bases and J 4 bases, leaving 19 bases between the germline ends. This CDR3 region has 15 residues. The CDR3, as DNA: TGTGCCAGCAGGGGGGGAGGGGGTATGGTGTACGAGCAGTACTTC. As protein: CASRGGGGMVYEQYF.

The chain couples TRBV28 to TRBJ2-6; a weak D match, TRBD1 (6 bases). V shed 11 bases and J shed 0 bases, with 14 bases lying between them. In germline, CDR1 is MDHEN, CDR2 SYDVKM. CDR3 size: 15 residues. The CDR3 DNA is TGTGCCGGGTCTCAAGGGGGCTCTGGGGCCAACGTCCTGACTTTC. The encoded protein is CAGSQGGSGANVLTF.

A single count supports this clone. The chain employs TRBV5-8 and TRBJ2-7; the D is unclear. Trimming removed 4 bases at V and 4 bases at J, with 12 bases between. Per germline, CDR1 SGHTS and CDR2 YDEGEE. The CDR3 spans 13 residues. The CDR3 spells CASSRPGWYEQYF. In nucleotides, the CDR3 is TGTGCCAGCAGCAGGCCTGGGTGGTACGAGCAGTACTTC.

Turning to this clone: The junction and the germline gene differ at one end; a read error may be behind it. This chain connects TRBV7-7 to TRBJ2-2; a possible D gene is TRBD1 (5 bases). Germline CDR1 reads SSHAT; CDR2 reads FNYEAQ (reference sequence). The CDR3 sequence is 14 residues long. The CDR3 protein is CASSLGWGAGELFF. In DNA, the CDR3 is TGTGCTAGCAGCTTAGGCTGGGGCGCCGGGGAGCTGTTTTTT.

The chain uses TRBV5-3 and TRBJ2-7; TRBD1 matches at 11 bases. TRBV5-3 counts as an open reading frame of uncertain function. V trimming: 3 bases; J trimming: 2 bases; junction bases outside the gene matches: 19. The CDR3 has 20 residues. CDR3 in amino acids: CARSWVRDRGFQHGTYEQYV. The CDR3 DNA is TGTGCCAGAAGCTGGGTCCGGGACAGGGGGTTTCAGCATGGGACCTACGAGCAGTACGTC.

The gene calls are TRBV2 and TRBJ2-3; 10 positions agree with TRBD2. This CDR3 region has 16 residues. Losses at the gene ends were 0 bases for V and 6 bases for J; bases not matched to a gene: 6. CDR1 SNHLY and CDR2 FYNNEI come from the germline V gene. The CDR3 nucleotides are TGTGCCAGCAGTGAAGCGCTACTAGCGGGGTTCGATACGCAGTATTTT. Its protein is CASSEALLAGFDTQYF.

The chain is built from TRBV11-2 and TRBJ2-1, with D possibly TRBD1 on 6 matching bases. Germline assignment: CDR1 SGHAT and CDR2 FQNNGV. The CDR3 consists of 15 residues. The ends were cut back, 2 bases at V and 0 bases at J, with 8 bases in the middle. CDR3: CASSLTGYSYNEQFF. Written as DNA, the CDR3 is TGTGCCAGCAGCTTAACAGGGTACTCCTACAATGAGCAGTTCTTC.

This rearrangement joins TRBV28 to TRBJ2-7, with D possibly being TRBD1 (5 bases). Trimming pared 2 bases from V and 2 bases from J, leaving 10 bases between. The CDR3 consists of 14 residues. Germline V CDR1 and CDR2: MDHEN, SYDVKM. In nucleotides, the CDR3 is TGTGCCAGCAGTTTAGTAGGGGATACCTACGAGCAGTACGTC. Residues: CASSLVGDTYEQYV.

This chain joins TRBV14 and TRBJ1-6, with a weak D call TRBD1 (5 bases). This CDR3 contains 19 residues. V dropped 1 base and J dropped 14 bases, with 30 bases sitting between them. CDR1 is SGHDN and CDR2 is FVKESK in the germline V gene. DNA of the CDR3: TGTGCCAGCAGCCAAGCGGGTAGTAGGGGTCGTCCATGGGGTGGATCCCTCCACTTT. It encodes CASSQAGSRGRPWGGSLHF.

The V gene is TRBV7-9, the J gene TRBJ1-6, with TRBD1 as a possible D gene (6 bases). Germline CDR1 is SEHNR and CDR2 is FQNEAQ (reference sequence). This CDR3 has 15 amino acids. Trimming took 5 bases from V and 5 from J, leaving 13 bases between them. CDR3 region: CASSQKGGDNSPLHF. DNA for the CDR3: TGTGCCAGCAGCCAAAAGGGGGGGGATAATTCACCCCTCCACTTT.

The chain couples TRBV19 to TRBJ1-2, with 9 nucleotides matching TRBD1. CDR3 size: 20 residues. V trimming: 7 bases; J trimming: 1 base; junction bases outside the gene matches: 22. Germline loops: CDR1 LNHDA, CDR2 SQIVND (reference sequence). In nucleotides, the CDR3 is TGTGCCAGTACCCGACCCTCCTCTCTGGACAGGGGACGTTTTAACTATGGCTACACCTTC. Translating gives CASTRPSSLDRGRFNYGYTF.

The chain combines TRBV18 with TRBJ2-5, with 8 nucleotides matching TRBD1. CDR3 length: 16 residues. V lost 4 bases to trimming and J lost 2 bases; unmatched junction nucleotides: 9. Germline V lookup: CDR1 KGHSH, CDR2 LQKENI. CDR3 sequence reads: CASSHRQGSGQETQYF. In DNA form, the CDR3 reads TGTGCCAGCTCACACAGACAGGGGAGTGGGCAAGAGACCCAGTACTTC. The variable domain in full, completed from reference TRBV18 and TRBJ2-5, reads NAGVMQNPRHLVRRRGQEARLRCSPMKGHSHVYWYRQLPEEGLKFMVYLQKENIIDESGMPKERFSAEFPKEGPSILRIQQVVRGDSAAYFCASSHRQGSGQETQYFGPGTRLLVL.

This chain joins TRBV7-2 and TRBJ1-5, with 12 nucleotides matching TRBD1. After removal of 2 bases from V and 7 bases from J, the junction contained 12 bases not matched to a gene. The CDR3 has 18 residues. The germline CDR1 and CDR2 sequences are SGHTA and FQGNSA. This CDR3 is CASSLRPPGQGAGQPQHF. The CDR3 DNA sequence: TGTGCCAGCAGCTTAAGGCCACCGGGACAGGGGGCCGGGCAGCCCCAGCATTTT.

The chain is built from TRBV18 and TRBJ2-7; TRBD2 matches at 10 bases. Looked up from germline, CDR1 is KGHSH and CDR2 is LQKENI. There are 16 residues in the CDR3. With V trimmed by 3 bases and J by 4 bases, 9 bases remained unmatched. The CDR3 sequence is CASSPATSGNGYEQYF. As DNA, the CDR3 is TGTGCCAGCTCACCCGCCACTAGCGGGAATGGATACGAGCAGTACTTC. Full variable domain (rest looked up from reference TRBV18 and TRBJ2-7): NAGVMQNPRHLVRRRGQEARLRCSPMKGHSHVYWYRQLPEEGLKFMVYLQKENIIDESGMPKERFSAEFPKEGPSILRIQQVVRGDSAAYFCASSPATSGNGYEQYFGPGTRLTVT.

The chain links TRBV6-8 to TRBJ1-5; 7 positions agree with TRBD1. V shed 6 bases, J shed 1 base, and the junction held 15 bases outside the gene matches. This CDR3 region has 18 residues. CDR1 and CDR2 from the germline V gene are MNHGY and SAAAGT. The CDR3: CASRHLHTTGRSNQPQHF. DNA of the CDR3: TGTGCCAGCAGACACCTGCACACGACAGGGAGGAGCAATCAGCCCCAGCATTTT.